This entry lists 7 T cell receptor beta chains sequenced from one sample in a study of Graves' ophthalmopathy and Graves' hyperthyroidism. Transcripts of RNA were the source for amplifying TCR beta CDR3 regions. A first-round RT-PCR used HTBI primers, followed by a second-round multiplex PCR. In TCRdb, the multiplex PCR reads were re-called with MiXCR into one record per CDR3 protein. The table lists approximately 460,000 distinct CDR3 sequences, approximately 15% of them singletons, with approximately 9.8% in the top ten. The sequenced sample consisted of blood. These receptors came from a woman aged 25 to 45 with Graves' ophthalmopathy.

The J gene is TRBJ2-7, the V gene TRBV4-1; D possibly uses TRBD1 or TRBD2 (5 bases each). Deletions cut 8 bases from V and 3 bases from J, with 20 bases between. CDR1 is MGHRA, CDR2 YSYEKL, per germline. The CDR3 sequence is 15 residues long. CDR3 sequence: CASSPGTGRRYEQYF. For the CDR3, the DNA is TGCGCCAGCTCCCCTGGGACCGGAAGACGCTACGAGCAGTACTTC.

This clonotype has ten or more counts. V is TRBV7-6 and J is TRBJ2-7; D may be TRBD1 (6 bases). Germline CDR1 and CDR2: SGHVS and FNYEAQ. The V gene lost 0 bases and the J gene lost 4 bases, with 13 bases spanning the gap. The CDR3 loop spans 15 amino acids. The CDR3 here is CASSLATGQSYEQYF. The CDR3 region has the DNA TGTGCCAGCAGCTTAGCGACGGGACAATCTTACGAGCAGTACTTC.

In regard to this clonotype: A single base separates this from a much larger clone, so it may be a read error. The chain's CDR3 is CASSPQTESFF. The CDR3 DNA reads as TGTGCCAGCAGCCCTCAGACTGAATCTTTCTTT. J is TRBJ1-1 and V is TRBV9, with no clear D. The CDR3 is 11 amino acids. Germline V gene data show CDR1 as SGDLS and CDR2 as YYNGEE.

This clonotype was counted at least ten times. This sequence joins TRBV2 and TRBJ2-7, with no clear D. V shed 5 bases and J shed 4 bases, with 12 bases lying between them. The CDR3 has 13 amino acids. CDR1 is SNHLY and CDR2 is FYNNEI in the germline V gene. The CDR3 sequence: CASSLGIYYEQYF. Here the CDR3 DNA reads TGTGCCAGCAGTCTCGGAATTTATTACGAGCAGTACTTC.

The chain recombines TRBV6-1 with TRBJ1-2; possibly TRBD1 for D (6 bases). V was pared by 0 bases and J by 6 bases, with 17 bases between. Germline V gives CDR1 MNHNS, CDR2 SASEGT. The CDR3 sequence is 16 residues long. CDR3 sequence (DNA): TGTGCCAGCAGTGAAGCGCTGGGGGCCTTGGGGAATGGCTACACCTTC. Translation: CASSEALGALGNGYTF.

This clonotype was seen ten or more times. The genes are TRBV7-2 and TRBJ2-7; D perhaps matches TRBD1 (5 bases). V lost 6 bases to trimming and J lost 1 base, with 13 bases between them. The CDR3 is made up of 14 amino acids. Germline CDR1 SGHTA, CDR2 FQGNSA. The CDR3 is CASSRSGFSYEQYF. CDR3 bases: TGTGCCAGCAGTCGCTCAGGGTTTTCCTACGAGCAGTACTTC.

This clonotype showed up many times. The chain recombines TRBV28 with TRBJ1-2; 8 bases align to TRBD1. The V and J ends lost 8 bases and 3 bases, in that order; junction bases with no gene match: 11. This CDR3 spans 15 amino acids. Germline V lookup: CDR1 MDHEN, CDR2 SYDVKM. The CDR3 DNA reads as TGTGCCAGCGGGATCCCCGGGACAGGAGACTATGGCTACACCTTC. It encodes CASGIPGTGDYGYTF.